The clone carrying this T cell receptor beta chain came up a few times. The antigen is unknown. The record originates from a study of cytomegalovirus exposure and HLA in healthy donors. On the study more broadly: Of the donors genotyped, about 390 in all, 65% to 90% fell in the Caucasian-associated ancestry cluster.

PCR was performed using 60 Vbeta and 13 Jbeta primers. TCRdb's copy holds only in-frame clones and misses some; the assay was immunoSEQ multiplex PCR. The repertoire includes 100,000 to 150,000 clones, around four fifths of them detected once, and approximately 7.2% sits in the top ten. Whole-study findings and limits: Follow-up analysis seemed to connect common viral pathogens with several of the most significant clusters identified.

The sample was PBMCs. The source is a male donor in good health and CMV-seronegative.

The CDR3 loop is CASSLTGVRSGYTF. The CDR3 nucleotides read TGTGCCAGCAGTTTAACAGGGGTTCGTTCTGGCTACACCTTC. The chain employs TRBV28 and TRBJ1-2; TRBD1 agrees at 7 bases. The J segment lost 7 bases and the V segment lost 2 bases, leaving 7 bases of the junction unmatched. The CDR3 is 14 residues long. The germline CDR1 and CDR2 sequences are MDHEN and SYDVKM.